The 6 T cell receptor beta chains below come from one sample, sequenced in a study of blood T cell repertoires in COVID-19. Clones were read by immunoSEQ multiplex PCR, and TCRdb kept only the in-frame ones, dropping some. The sample comprises some 190,000 clones, 70% to 85% of which are singletons, and approximately 7% rests with the top ten. Source material: peripheral blood. The origin of the receptors is an elderly man with COVID-19, enrolled during active disease.

The chain has TRBV5-4 and TRBJ1-1; no clear D. The CDR3 is 13 residues long. V lost 1 base and J lost 1, with 5 bases in between. CDR1 and CDR2 from the germline V gene are SGHNT and YYREEE (reference sequence). As DNA, the CDR3 is TGTGCCAGCAGCTTGAACAGGAACACTGAAGCTTTCTTT. It is translated as CASSLNRNTEAFF.

V usage is TRBV6-5 and J usage is TRBJ2-7, with 9 bases aligning to TRBD1. CDR1 and CDR2 from the germline V gene are MNHEY and SVGAGI. The CDR3 length is 15 residues. V lost 5 bases to trimming and J lost 5 bases; unmatched junction nucleotides: 10. CDR3 bases: TGTGCCAGCAGTAATGGGGGACAGGGTTACGACGAGCAGTACTTC. Its translation: CASSNGGQGYDEQYF.

The gene calls are TRBV6-5 and TRBJ1-2, with 7 bases that match TRBD1. Germline assignment: CDR1 MNHEY and CDR2 SVGAGI. The ends lost 2 bases at V and 7 bases at J; junction bases unmatched: 7. CDR3 size: 14 residues. This chain's CDR3 is CASSYVTGEGGYTF. The DNA for the CDR3 is TGTGCCAGCAGTTACGTCACAGGGGAAGGTGGCTACACCTTC.

The chain combines TRBV5-8 with TRBJ2-3; possible D gene TRBD2, 6 bases. V gave up 1 base and J gave up 2 bases, with 8 bases separating them. Germline V gene sequence: CDR1 SGHTS, CDR2 YDEGEE. This CDR3 is 14 amino acids long. The DNA for the CDR3 is TGTGCCAGCAGCTTGCGGGGGAACACAGATACGCAGTATTTT. It encodes CASSLRGNTDTQYF.

The chain uses TRBV6-1 and TRBJ2-7, with a tentative D call TRBD1 (6 bases). The CDR3 runs 13 residues. V lost 2 bases and J 3 bases, leaving 8 bases between the germline ends. Germline CDR1 reads MNHNS; CDR2 reads SASEGT. CDR3 loop: CASSETRGYEQYF. CDR3 DNA sequence: TGTGCCAGCAGTGAAACCAGGGGCTACGAGCAGTACTTC.

There are a few counts of this clone. This sequence joins TRBV6-2 or TRBV6-3 and TRBJ1-5, with a possible D match to TRBD1 (5 bases). The length of the CDR3 is 11 residues. Trimming cost V 5 bases and J 10 bases, with 9 bases left between them. Per germline, CDR1 MNHEY and CDR2 SVGEGT. CDR3 in amino acids: CASSHGGPQHF. CDR3 nucleotide sequence: TGTGCCAGCAGTCACGGGGGTCCCCAGCATTTT.